This record concerns one T cell receptor (beta chain) sequence. Germline and junction disagree at one end, which may indicate a read error. Researchers ran the PCR with 60 Vbeta and 13 Jbeta primers. TCRdb's copy holds only in-frame clones and misses some; the assay was immunoSEQ multiplex PCR. The sample has about 110,000 clones, and its top ten clones hold approximately 6.8%. This entry belongs to a study of cytomegalovirus exposure and HLA in healthy donors. The germline gives CDR1 LNHDA, CDR2 SQIVND (reference sequence). There are 14 residues in the CDR3. Sequencing was carried out using PBMCs. The chain uses TRBV19 and TRBJ2-1; 10 bases align to TRBD2. This TCR was sampled from a man aged 40-50 years in good health and CMV-seropositive. The CDR3 is CASHPLYLAGAQVF. CDR3 in DNA: TGTGCCAGTCATCCCCTTTATCTAGCGGGAGCCCAGGTCTTC.